This T cell receptor (beta chain) was obtained from a study of cytomegalovirus exposure and HLA in healthy donors. Study-wide results and limits: By HLA locus, TCR association rates varied in a later analysis, with DRB1 showing the most and HLA-C the fewest. A few chains linked to CMV were shown in vitro to be specific for CMV antigens. The Asian-associated ancestry cluster reportedly had fewer N-insertions than the approximately 690-donor mean in a later analysis.

Germline CDR1 reads SGDLS; CDR2 reads YYNGEE. The CDR3 totals 17 residues. Losses at the gene ends were 6 bases for V and 4 bases for J; bases not matched to a gene: 16. PCR was performed using 60 Vbeta and 13 Jbeta primers. Measured with immunoSEQ multiplex PCR; TCRdb has only the in-frame clones, and not every one. The listing records 50,000 to 70,000 clones. About this clone: What it recognizes is unknown.

This clonotype originated in a woman in her late teens or twenties in good health and CMV-seronegative. The chain couples TRBV9 to TRBJ2-5, with 9 bases that match TRBD2. Sequencing was performed on PBMCs. The CDR3 DNA is TGTGCCAGCAAGCGGGGGGCTAGCGGCTACGGGGGAGAGACCCAGTACTTC. Amino acid sequence: CASKRGASGYGGETQYF.